This TCR beta chain was obtained from a study of blood T cell repertoires in COVID-19. Study details: Donors in the United States, Italy and Spain gave samples during acute or convalescent COVID-19. Sample material is recorded as cDNA or gDNA derived from T cells, B-cell-depleted T cells, or PBMCs.

Authors' methods: Amplification from reference gene primers served as the basis for estimated nucleated cell counts. Clones were read by immunoSEQ multiplex PCR, and TCRdb kept only the in-frame ones, dropping some. V, J and clone size reflect that table, while D and trimming were determined from the DNA. The table records about 310,000 clones, about nine tenths of them present only once. Germline V lookup: CDR1 SNHLY, CDR2 FYNNEI. V was cut by 3 bases and J by 1 base, with 9 bases left in between. The CDR3 loop spans 15 amino acids. This clonotype was sampled from a young man with active or convalescent COVID-19. Sequencing was done on a sample of peripheral blood. The chain employs TRBV2 and TRBJ1-4; D is unresolved. CDR3: CASSEFRETNEKLFF. In DNA form, the CDR3 reads TGTGCCAGCAGTGAGTTTCGGGAAACTAATGAAAAACTGTTTTTT. Based on the CDR3 plus reference TRBV2 and TRBJ1-4, the full variable domain is EPEVTQTPSHQVTQMGQEVILRCVPISNHLYFYWYRQILGQKVEFLVSFYNNEISEKSEIFDDQFSVERPDGSNFTLKIRSTKLEDSAMYFCASSEFRETNEKLFFGSGTQLSVL.